The T cell receptor (beta chain) under discussion was sequenced for a study of cytomegalovirus exposure and HLA in healthy donors. This clone was detected a few times. V was clipped by 5 bases and J by 4 bases; unmatched bases: 9. The CDR3 has 15 amino acids. CDR1 and CDR2 from the germline V gene are MDHEN and SYDVKM. A multiplex PCR was run with 60 Vbeta primers and 13 Jbeta primers. Original data processing: An analysis performed later counted about 80 million unique TCR beta chains (approximately 10 million of them shared). Sequencing used immunoSEQ multiplex PCR; TCRdb keeps in-frame clones, though not all of them. V and J calls and clone size are given by that table; D and trimming were obtained from the DNA. This table has roughly 98,000 clones, around 74% appearing once.

The specimen was PBMCs. The sequence was collected from a woman aged 65 to 85 in good health and CMV-seropositive. V usage is TRBV28 and J usage is TRBJ1-2, with 8 bases that match TRBD1. CDR3 amino acids: CASSIRPGQVYGYTF. CDR3 coding DNA: TGTGCCAGCAGTATCCGCCCGGGACAGGTCTATGGCTACACCTTC.